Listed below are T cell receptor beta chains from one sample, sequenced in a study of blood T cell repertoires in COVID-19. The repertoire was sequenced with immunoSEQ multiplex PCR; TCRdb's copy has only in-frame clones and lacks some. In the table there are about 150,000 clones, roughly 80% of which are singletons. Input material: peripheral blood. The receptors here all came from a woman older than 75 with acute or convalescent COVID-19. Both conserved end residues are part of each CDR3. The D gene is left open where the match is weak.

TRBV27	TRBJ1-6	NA	CASSLGGGYNSPLHF
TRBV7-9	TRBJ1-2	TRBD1	CASSSGQGNGYTF
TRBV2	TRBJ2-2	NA	CASSEVVAGELFF
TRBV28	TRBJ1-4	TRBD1	CASSTGGVGEKLFF
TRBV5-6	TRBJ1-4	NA	CASSLDRFGKLFF
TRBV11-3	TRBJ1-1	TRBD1	CASSLAGTESFF
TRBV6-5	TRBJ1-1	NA	CASSLNGGTEAFF
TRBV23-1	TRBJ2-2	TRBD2	CASSPPRSTSGSSGELFF
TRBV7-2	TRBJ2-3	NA	CASTVRSGTDTQYF
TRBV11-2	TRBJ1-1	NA	CASSLRENTEAFF
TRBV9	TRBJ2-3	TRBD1	CASSVGDRDTQYF
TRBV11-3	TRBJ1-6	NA	CASSRGNSPLHF
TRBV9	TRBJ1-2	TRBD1	CASSVEIGGRYGYTF
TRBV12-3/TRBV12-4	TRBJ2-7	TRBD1	CASSRDSTYEQYF
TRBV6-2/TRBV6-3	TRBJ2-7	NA	CASSREQGYESYEQYF
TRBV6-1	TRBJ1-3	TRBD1	CASSDRGRGNTIYF
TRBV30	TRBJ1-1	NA	CAWSYGRVVMNTEAFF
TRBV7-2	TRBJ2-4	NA	CASSFGFGHQYF
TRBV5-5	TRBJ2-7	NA	CASSDWGTGIGYF
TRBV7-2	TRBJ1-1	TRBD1	CASSTGQGLGWYAFF
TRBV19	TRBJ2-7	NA	CASSGDTNYEQYF
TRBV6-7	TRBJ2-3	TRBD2	CASPAPETGGSTDTQYF
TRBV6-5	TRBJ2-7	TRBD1	CASSLKGQGAYEQYF
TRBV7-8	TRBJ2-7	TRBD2	CASSLKREGHYEQYF
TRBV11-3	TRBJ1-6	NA	CASSLEDNSPLHF
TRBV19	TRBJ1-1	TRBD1	CASTMTGAVNTEAFF
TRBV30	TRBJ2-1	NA	CAWSGSAGKEQFF
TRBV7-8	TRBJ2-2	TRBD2	CASSLGAGGPISTGELFF
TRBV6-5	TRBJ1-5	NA	CASSYSRQGWNQPQHF
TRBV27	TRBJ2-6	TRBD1	CASSFGQGRAGANVLTF
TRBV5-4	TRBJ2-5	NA	CASSLLAGDLWDNKETQYF
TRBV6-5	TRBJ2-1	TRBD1	CASSPGQGLRSEQFF
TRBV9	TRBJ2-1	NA	CASSARTHSEQFF